The source of this T cell receptor (beta chain) is a study of CD8 T cells in Susac syndrome. V shed 4 bases, J shed 10 bases, and the junction held 8 bases outside the gene matches. CDR1 is MNHEY, CDR2 SMNVEV, per germline (reference sequence). This CDR3 region has 16 residues. 0.5 to 1 ug RNA was reverse transcribed with random hexamers. TCRdb reprocessed the immunoSEQ multiplex PCR reads with MiXCR, giving one entry per CDR3 protein. The table has about 80,000 distinct CDR3 sequences, around 94% seen once; the top ten hold 0.26%. The chain couples TRBV27 to TRBJ2-1, with TRBD2 matching 15 bases. Sample: CD8+ T cells from PBMCs. This receptor was obtained from a human donor in good health. CDR3 nucleotide sequence: TGTGCCAGCAGTTCCCGGACTAGCGGGGGGGAGTTAGAGCAGTTCTTC. This encodes CASSSRTSGGELEQFF.